This TCR beta chain was documented in a study of beta chain features in type 1 diabetes. This clone turned up a few times. Its antigen is not known. Every single donor gave one heparinised blood draw, and these averaged about 110 mL. Central memory, naive, regulatory and stem cell-like memory CD4+ cells were sorted by CD45RO/CCR7/CD25/CD127/CD95/CD27. Expressed TCRB transcripts got sequenced, as all isolated RNA was reverse transcribed. The assay was immunoSEQ multiplex PCR, and TCRdb's table has in-frame clones only and misses some. Of under 70,000 clones listed, under 75% are singletons. Per germline, CDR1 SGHNT and CDR2 YYREEE (reference sequence). Trimming removed 4 bases from V and 5 bases from J, with 12 bases in between. CDR3 length: 13 amino acids. Study conclusions and caveats: The similarity of naive, central memory and Treg TCRB repertoires appeared greater among patients than among healthy donors. All four CD4+ subsets of Type 1 diabetes patients contained TCRB CDR3s that were moderately but significantly shorter.

The sample taken for sequencing was stem cell memory CD4+ T cells from blood. This receptor was taken from a woman in her 30s with type 1 diabetes. This chain uses TRBV5-4 with TRBJ2-5; D is perhaps TRBD1 (6 bases). CDR3 in amino acids: CASSAGQRETQYF. Written as DNA, the CDR3 is TGTGCCAGCAGCGCTGGACAGAGGGAGACCCAGTACTTC. The full variable domain, its missing parts supplied by reference TRBV5-4 and TRBJ2-5, is ETGVTQSPTHLIKTRGQQVTLRCSSQSGHNTVSWYQQALGQGPQFIFQYYREEENGRGNFPPRFSGLQFPNYSSELNVNALELDDSALYLCASSAGQRETQYFGPGTRLLVL.